These T cell receptor beta chains were read from a single sample in a study of blood T cell repertoires in COVID-19. Sequencing used immunoSEQ multiplex PCR; TCRdb keeps in-frame clones, though not all of them. Here the sample spans roughly 200,000 clones, about four fifths being singletons. The specimen was peripheral blood. These TCRs come from an older man with active or convalescent COVID-19. The CDR3 runs from the conserved cysteine through the conserved F or W. Fields, in order: clone size, CDR3 length, D gene, V gene, J gene, CDR3 DNA, CDR3 protein. A D gene is named only where the DNA matches it firmly. Size is omitted from some rows. Given values are once, few, many or a class for expanded clones.

>-|16|-|TRBV6-5|TRBJ2-2
TGTGCCAGCAGTTACCAGGGTCTGGCGAACACCGGGGAGCTGTTTTTT
CASSYQGLANTGELFF
>medium-sized|16|-|TRBV7-6|TRBJ1-1
TGTGCCAGCAGCCCCGGAGGGCGGTTTCCGGGTACTGAAGCTTTCTTT
CASSPGGRFPGTEAFF
>few|16|-|TRBV6-5|TRBJ1-3
TGTGCCAGCAGTTACGAAGGGGCCCGCTCTGGAAACACCATATATTTT
CASSYEGARSGNTIYF
>-|15|-|TRBV5-4|TRBJ2-1
TGTGCCAGCAGTCTCGGACAGATTCCGGAGAATGAGCAGTTCTTC
CASSLGQIPENEQFF
>-|13|-|TRBV4-3|TRBJ1-5
TGCGCCAGCAGCCAACTGTTGGAGCAGCCCCAGCATTTT
CASSQLLEQPQHF
>-|13|TRBD2|TRBV11-3|TRBJ2-5
TGTGCCAGCAGCTTGTCTAGCGGAGAGACCCAGTACTTC
CASSLSSGETQYF
>-|14|-|TRBV18|TRBJ1-2
TGTGCCAGCTCACGCGAACAGGGAAGCTATGGCTACACCTTC
CASSREQGSYGYTF
>-|15|TRBD1|TRBV11-2|TRBJ1-1
TGTGCCAGCAAACTAACAGGGGAACTGAACACTGAAGCTTTCTTT
CASKLTGELNTEAFF
>-|14|-|TRBV7-2|TRBJ2-7
TGTGCCAGCAGCTGGGGGGGCCGTGGGTACGAGCAGTACTTC
CASSWGGRGYEQYF
>-|13|-|TRBV18|TRBJ1-4
TGTGCCAGCTCCCGGGACACAAATGAAAAACTGTTTTTT
CASSRDTNEKLFF
>-|14|TRBD2|TRBV29-1|TRBJ2-5
TGCAGCGTTGATAAGAGCGGGAGGGGAGAGACCCAGTACTTC
CSVDKSGRGETQYF
>-|16|TRBD1|TRBV7-8|TRBJ1-6
TGTGCCAGCAGCTTCGACAGGGTTTCGAACAATTCACCCCTCCACTTT
CASSFDRVSNNSPLHF
>-|16|-|TRBV6-5|TRBJ2-7
TGTGCCAGCAGTTACTCAGGGCAGGGCCCTTCCTACGAGCAGTACTTC
CASSYSGQGPSYEQYF
>-|13|-|TRBV21-1|TRBJ1-1
TGTGCCAGCAGCAGGGGGCCTACTTTTGAAGCTTTCTTT
CASSRGPTFEAFF
>-|13|TRBD2|TRBV2|TRBJ2-7
TGTGCCAGCAGTGAGCGGGGGACCTACGAGCAGTACTTC
CASSERGTYEQYF
>-|15|TRBD1|TRBV5-1|TRBJ2-3
TGCGCCAGCAGCGAAGGACAGGGGGTGGTAGATACGCAGTATTTT
CASSEGQGVVDTQYF
>once|15|-|TRBV6-5|TRBJ1-2
TGTGCCAGCAGTTACTCGAAGGCAGGCTCCTATGGCTACACCTTC
CASSYSKAGSYGYTF
>-|15|-|TRBV7-2|TRBJ1-2
TGTGCCAGCAGCTTAAACTCGGGTCAGGGGTTGCGCTACACCTTC
CASSLNSGQGLRYTF
>once|16|TRBD1|TRBV10-2|TRBJ1-1
TGCGCCAGCAGTGAGCCCAGGGACAGGGGGAGAACTGAAGCTTTCTTT
CASSEPRDRGRTEAFF
>-|15|-|TRBV19|TRBJ2-2
TGTGCCAGTTCCGTAGCAAGAAGGAACACCGGGGAGCTGTTTTTT
CASSVARRNTGELFF
>-|15|TRBD1|TRBV30|TRBJ1-6
TGTGCCTGGAGTGTCCCGGACAGGGCGCATTCACCCCTCCACTTT
CAWSVPDRAHSPLHF
>once|14|TRBD1|TRBV6-5|TRBJ1-2
TGTGCCAGCAGTAAACGGGACAGGGGAAATGGCTACACCTTC
CASSKRDRGNGYTF
>-|14|TRBD1|TRBV5-8|TRBJ1-5
TGTGCCAGCAGCTGGACAGGGAGATATCAGCCCCAGCATTTT
CASSWTGRYQPQHF
>-|17|TRBD2|TRBV5-1|TRBJ2-7
TGCGCCAGCAGCCCCGGACTAGCGGGAGCAGGTACTGACGAGCAGTACTTC
CASSPGLAGAGTDEQYF